This TCR beta chain was identified during a study of blood T cell repertoires in COVID-19. Study-level information: Acute and convalescent COVID-19 samples came from the United States, Italy and Spain. PBMCs, B-cell-depleted T cells, or T cells provided the cDNA or gDNA that made up the material.

The germline gives CDR1 SGHTA, CDR2 FQGNSA. The germline V and J ends were trimmed by 5 bases and 3 bases, with 10 bases remaining between them. This CDR3 is built from 14 residues. Original processing methods: Estimates of nucleated cell counts were drawn from the amplification of reference gene primers. The repertoire was sequenced with immunoSEQ multiplex PCR; TCRdb's copy has only in-frame clones and lacks some. The DNA was the basis for D and trimming; V, J and clone size are from that table. The repertoire has about 290,000 clones, 85% of them found once; the top ten carry 4.1%. In this sample, this clone turned up a few times.

This receptor was taken from a woman aged 50 to 60 with active or convalescent COVID-19. Sequenced input: peripheral blood. The V and J genes are TRBV7-2 and TRBJ1-4, with D perhaps TRBD1 (6 bases). The DNA for the CDR3 is TGTGCCAGCAGCACAGGGCGGGCTAATGAAAAACTGTTTTTT. As protein: CASSTGRANEKLFF.